This TCR beta chain emerged from a study of a mutant IDH1 vaccine in newly diagnosed glioma. For the study at large: Initiation of the vaccine course occurred 4-6 weeks after radiotherapy alone, or alongside temozolomide cycles.

The time point is: week 47, end of study. Each vaccine dose was 300 ug of mutant IDH1 20-mer peptide, with topical imiquimod. Trimming took 0 bases from V and 3 from J, leaving 10 bases between them. The CDR3 extends over 14 amino acids. CDR1 is SGDLS and CDR2 is YYNGEE in the germline V gene. Clones were read by immunoSEQ multiplex PCR, and TCRdb kept only the in-frame ones, dropping some. The repertoire consists of more than 30,000 clones, with roughly 87% occurring once and the leading ten covering 2% to 2.5%. Turning to this clone: Its antigen is still unknown.

The starting material was PBMCs, obtained from a glioma patient whose treatment included an IDH1 peptide vaccine. The chain has TRBV9 and TRBJ2-7; unclear D gene. The TCR was taken from a man aged 35 to 55 with glioma. The chain's CDR3 is CASSVGEGFYEQYF. The CDR3 nucleotides read TGTGCCAGCAGCGTAGGGGAAGGGTTCTACGAGCAGTACTTC.